The clone carrying this T cell receptor beta chain was observed many times. Reliance was placed on clinical symptoms, serum thyroxine, TRAb, thyroid ultrasound and orbital computed tomography for diagnosis. This entry is derived from a study of Graves' ophthalmopathy and Graves' hyperthyroidism. Amplified TCR beta CDR3 regions were obtained using RNA transcripts as template. The workflow started with a first-round RT-PCR run with HTBI primers and then moved on to a second-round multiplex PCR. One entry per CDR3 protein, called by TCRdb with MiXCR from the multiplex PCR reads. Of 170,000 or so distinct CDR3 sequences detected, approximately 40% appear once; the ten largest clones hold under 7%. The sequence derives from a middle-aged woman with Graves' ophthalmopathy. The sequencing input was peripheral blood.

The CDR3 DNA reads as TGTGCCAGCAGCGATCCGGGACTGATTAATTCACCCCTCCACTTT. Residues: CASSDPGLINSPLHF. This chain joins TRBV3-1 and TRBJ1-6; D may be TRBD1 (5 bases). The length of the CDR3 is 15 residues. The V gene's germline CDR1 is LGHDT and CDR2 YNNKEL (reference sequence). Trimming removed 5 bases at V and 6 bases at J, with 14 bases between.